A selection of T cell receptor beta chains follows, all from one sample in a study of spatial heterogeneity in lung cancer. One entry per CDR3 protein results from TCRdb running MiXCR on the 5' RACE reads. This table holds under 30,000 distinct CDR3 sequences, 4.5% to 7.5% found once. The specimen comprised PBMCs, sampled at follow-up. The receptors come from a male donor with early-stage non-small cell lung cancer. CDR3s include the opening cysteine and the closing phenylalanine or tryptophan. D genes are given only for firm matches. Expanded clones get a size class; other rows say once, few or many, or leave the size out.

v_gene,d_gene,j_gene,abundance,CDR3nt,CDR3aa
TRBV7-3,.,TRBJ2-3,many,TGTGCCAGCAGCCGCGGTGTGGTTGGCACAGATACGCAGTATTTT,CASSRGVVGTDTQYF
TRBV6-2/TRBV6-3,.,TRBJ1-2,many,TGTGCCAGCAGTTTGACGGACAGCGTCTATGGCTACACCTTC,CASSLTDSVYGYTF
TRBV21-1,.,TRBJ1-2,.,TGTGCCAGCAGCAAAGAGAGGCAGGGTCCTGGCTACACCTTC,CASSKERQGPGYTF
TRBV30,.,TRBJ1-2,many,TGTGCCTGGACTCCGCAGGGGACCGGCCGCGGGTATGGCTACACCTTC,CAWTPQGTGRGYGYTF
TRBV11-1,.,TRBJ1-2,many,TGTGCCAGCAGCTTGCAGAGTCTCTATGGCTACACCTTC,CASSLQSLYGYTF
TRBV12-3/TRBV12-4,TRBD2,TRBJ2-3,many,TGTGCCACCGCGGTACTAGCGGGCACAGATACGCAGTATTTT,CATAVLAGTDTQYF
TRBV4-3,.,TRBJ1-1,many,TGCGCCAGCAGCCAAGATCTGCTGTTGAACACTGAAGCTTTCTTT,CASSQDLLLNTEAFF
TRBV4-2,TRBD2,TRBJ2-2,few,TGTGCCAGCAGCCAAGATCCTAGCGGAACGAACACCGGGGAGCTGTTTTTT,CASSQDPSGTNTGELFF
TRBV6-2/TRBV6-3,TRBD1,TRBJ2-1,few,TGTGCCAGCAGAGCAACAGGGGCGAGCTCCTACAATGAGCAGTTCTTC,CASRATGASSYNEQFF
TRBV4-3,TRBD1,TRBJ2-2,many,TGCGCCAGCAGCCAAGATGGACAGGGGGCTTTCACCGGGGAGCTGTTTTTT,CASSQDGQGAFTGELFF
TRBV20-1,TRBD1,TRBJ2-5,many,TGCAGTGCGGACCGACAGGGGGGCCAAGAGACCCAGTACTTC,CSADRQGGQETQYF
TRBV18,TRBD2,TRBJ2-7,few,TGTGCCAGCTCGGGACTAGCGGGGTCATACGAGCAGTACTTC,CASSGLAGSYEQYF
TRBV5-1,.,TRBJ1-4,many,TGCGCCAGCAGCTTGGGGACAGCCTATAATGAAAAACTGTTTTTT,CASSLGTAYNEKLFF
TRBV24-1,.,TRBJ1-3,.,TGTGCCACCAGTGATTTGCTCCCCGGGTACTCTGGAAACACCATATATTTT,CATSDLLPGYSGNTIYF
TRBV18,.,TRBJ2-3,many,TGTGCCAGCTCACCTGCTGCACCAACAGATACGCAGTATTTT,CASSPAAPTDTQYF
TRBV7-9,TRBD1,TRBJ1-1,.,TGTGCCAGCAGCCCTTGGGACAGTGAAGCTTTCTTT,CASSPWDSEAFF
TRBV18,.,TRBJ2-2,many,TGTGCCAGCTCACCGCCGGGGGACGTAGACACCGGGGAGCTGTTTTTT,CASSPPGDVDTGELFF
TRBV5-1,.,TRBJ2-2,many,TGCGCCAGCAGCTCGGAGGGGCCGAACACCGGGGAGCTGTTTTTT,CASSSEGPNTGELFF
TRBV11-2,.,TRBJ2-1,many,TGTGCCAGTTGCCGGGAGCCAGCGCGAGGGAATGAGCAGTTCTTC,CASCREPARGNEQFF
TRBV6-5,TRBD1,TRBJ2-5,many,TGTGCCAGCAGGGCCGACAGGGGGTCCTACCAAGAGACCCAGTACTTC,CASRADRGSYQETQYF
TRBV5-1,.,TRBJ2-2,.,TGCGCCAGCAGCTTGGCCCCGAAGAACACCGGGGAGCTGTTTTTT,CASSLAPKNTGELFF
TRBV28,TRBD1,TRBJ1-4,.,TGTGCCAGCAGATGGACAGGGACTAATGAAAAACTGTTTTTT,CASRWTGTNEKLFF
TRBV5-1,TRBD1,TRBJ2-7,hyperexpanded,TGCGCCAGCAGCTCGAATCCCGGGACAGAAAGCTACGAGCAGTACTTC,CASSSNPGTESYEQYF
TRBV3-1,.,TRBJ1-1,many,TGTGCCAGCAGCCAAGGGGTTCAGAACACTGAAGCTTTCTTT,CASSQGVQNTEAFF
TRBV7-9,TRBD1,TRBJ1-5,many,TGTGCCAGCAGCCCCAGAGACAGGGATCAGCCCCAGCATTTT,CASSPRDRDQPQHF
TRBV5-1,.,TRBJ1-3,many,TGCGCCAGCACAAAGGGGGGTGGCGGCGTTGGAAACACCATATATTTT,CASTKGGGGVGNTIYF
TRBV30,TRBD1,TRBJ1-2,many,TGTGCCTGGACCGGGACAGGGGTCTATGGCTACACCTTC,CAWTGTGVYGYTF
TRBV27,.,TRBJ2-1,medium-sized,TGTGCCAGCAAGGCCTCAATGGGTCGTTACTACAATGAGCAGTTCTTC,CASKASMGRYYNEQFF
TRBV18,.,TRBJ1-1,many,TGTGCCAGCTCACCACAAGACAGGGAAGCTTTCTTT,CASSPQDREAFF
TRBV6-6,.,TRBJ1-2,.,TGTGCCATCTCATTACAGGCGATCAATGGCTACACCTTC,CAISLQAINGYTF
TRBV20-1,.,TRBJ1-1,few,TGCAGTGCTAGAGTTGGGGGATCGGACACTGAAGCTTTCTTT,CSARVGGSDTEAFF